What follows are 9 T cell receptor beta chains derived from one specimen sequenced in a study of blood T cells in healthy people across ages. Primers used in a second PCR of about 7 to 12 cycles were a sample-barcoded 5' primer and a J-beta primer mix. TCRdb fed the 5' RACE reads into MiXCR, producing one record per CDR3 protein. This sample has 1.5 million to 2 million distinct CDR3 sequences, with roughly two fifths found just once. Specimen: blood. These receptor sequences come from a human donor in good health.

This chain connects TRBV12-3 or TRBV12-4 to TRBJ1-1; no clear D. Trimming removed 6 bases from V and 4 bases from J, with 12 bases in between. The CDR3 has 13 residues. The CDR3 DNA follows: TGTGCCAGCAGCCCCCAAGGCCTCACTGAAGCTTTCTTT. It specifies CASSPQGLTEAFF.

Only one count was recorded for this clonotype. The chain combines TRBV4-3 with TRBJ1-2, with D perhaps TRBD1 (5 bases). This CDR3 has 15 amino acids. Germline CDR1 LGHNA, CDR2 YSLEER. V lost 0 bases and J lost 6, with 14 bases in between. CDR3 DNA: TGCGCCAGCAGCCAAGATGGGGGAGGGGAGGATGGCTACACCTTC. It specifies CASSQDGGGEDGYTF.

With regard to this clonotype: Mismatch with germline at one junction end may stem from a read error. This chain joins TRBV7-2 and TRBJ1-2; 12 nucleotides line up with TRBD1. This CDR3 is built from 16 residues. The V gene's germline CDR1 is SGHTA and CDR2 FQGNSA. CDR3 nucleotides: TGTGCTAGCAGCCCGGGACAGGGGGCGCTGGGATATGGCTACACCTTC. This gives the protein CASSPGQGALGYGYTF.

The V and J genes are TRBV7-3 and TRBJ1-2, with 8 positions matching TRBD1. CDR3 length equals 15 residues. Germline assignment: CDR1 SGHTA and CDR2 FQGTGA. J was trimmed by 8 bases and V by 5 bases; bases with no gene match: 13. The CDR3, as DNA: TGTGCCAGCAGCCAGGCGAACGGACAGGGTCGGGGCTACACCTTC. Protein sequence: CASSQANGQGRGYTF.

Ten or more counts support this clonotype. The J gene is TRBJ2-3, the V gene TRBV12-3 or TRBV12-4, with 7 positions matching TRBD2. CDR3 length equals 15 residues. The J segment lost 2 bases and the V segment lost 2 bases, leaving 4 bases of the junction unmatched. Here the CDR3 DNA reads TGTGCCAGCAGTTTAAACGGGGGGTCCACAGATACGCAGTATTTT. Translating gives CASSLNGGSTDTQYF.

This clonotype was recorded a few times. The V gene is TRBV4-3, the J gene TRBJ2-3; D uncertain. The CDR3 is made up of 13 amino acids. V lost 1 base, J lost 5 bases, and 7 bases lay in between. The germline gives CDR1 LGHNA, CDR2 YSLEER. The CDR3 DNA follows: TGCGCCAGCAGCCAAGTACTCGGAGATACGCAGTATTTT. Translation gives CASSQVLGDTQYF.

This chain connects TRBV7-2 to TRBJ1-2; no firm D call. This CDR3 is 15 amino acids long. Germline V lookup: CDR1 SGHTA, CDR2 FQGNSA. V was trimmed by 3 bases and J by 2 bases, leaving 13 bases between them. The DNA of the CDR3 is TGTACCAGCAGCTTGGAGCTCAATAGGAACTATGGCTACACCTTC. It specifies CTSSLELNRNYGYTF.

This clonotype was picked up many times. The chain joins TRBV4-3 to TRBJ1-2; D possibly corresponds to TRBD1 (5 bases). The germline CDR1 and CDR2 sequences are LGHNA and YSLEER. Trimming took off 1 base at V and 0 bases at J, with 9 bases between the two ends. The CDR3 sequence is 15 residues long. In nucleotides, the CDR3 is TGCGCCAGCAGCCAAGTAGCGGGGGCTAACTATGGCTACACCTTC. Its protein is CASSQVAGANYGYTF.

The chain employs TRBV14 and TRBJ2-4, with 10 bases that match TRBD1. Near its end, the DNA agrees better with TRBJ2-7, so the J call may be wrong. Looked up from germline, CDR1 is SGHDN and CDR2 is FVKESK. The CDR3 is 15 residues long. Here the CDR3 reads CASSQVYGTGAEQYF. CDR3 DNA sequence: TGTGCCAGCAGCCAAGTTTATGGGACAGGGGCCGAGCAGTACTTC.